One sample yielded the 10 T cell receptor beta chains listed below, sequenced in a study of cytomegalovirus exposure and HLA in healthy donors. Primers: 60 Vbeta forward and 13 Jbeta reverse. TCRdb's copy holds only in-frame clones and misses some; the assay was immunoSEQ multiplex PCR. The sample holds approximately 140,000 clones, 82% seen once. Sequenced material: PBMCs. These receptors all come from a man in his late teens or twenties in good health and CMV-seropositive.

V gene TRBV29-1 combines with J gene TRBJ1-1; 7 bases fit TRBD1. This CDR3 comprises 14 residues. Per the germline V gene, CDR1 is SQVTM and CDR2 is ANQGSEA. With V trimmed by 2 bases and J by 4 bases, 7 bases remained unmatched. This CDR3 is CSVEIRPGGTEAFF. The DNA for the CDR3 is TGCAGCGTTGAAATTCGCCCAGGGGGCACTGAAGCTTTCTTT.

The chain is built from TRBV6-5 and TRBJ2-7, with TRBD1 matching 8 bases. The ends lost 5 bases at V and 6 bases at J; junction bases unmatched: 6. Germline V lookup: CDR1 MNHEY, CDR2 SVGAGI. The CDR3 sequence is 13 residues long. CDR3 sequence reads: CASSPGQAFEQYF. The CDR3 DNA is TGTGCCAGCAGTCCGGGACAGGCATTCGAGCAGTACTTC.

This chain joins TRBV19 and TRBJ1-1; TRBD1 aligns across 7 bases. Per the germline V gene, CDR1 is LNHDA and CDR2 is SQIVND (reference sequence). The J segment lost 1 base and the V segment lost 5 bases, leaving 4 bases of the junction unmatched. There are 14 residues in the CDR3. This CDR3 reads CASSAGTANTEAFF. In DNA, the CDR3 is TGTGCCAGTAGTGCCGGGACAGCGAACACTGAAGCTTTCTTT.

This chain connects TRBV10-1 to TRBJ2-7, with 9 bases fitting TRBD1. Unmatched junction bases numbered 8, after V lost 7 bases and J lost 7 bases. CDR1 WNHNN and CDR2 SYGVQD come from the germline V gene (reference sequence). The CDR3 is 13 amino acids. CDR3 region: CASTRDRAGEQYF. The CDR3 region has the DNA TGCGCCAGCACCCGGGACAGGGCAGGGGAGCAGTACTTC.

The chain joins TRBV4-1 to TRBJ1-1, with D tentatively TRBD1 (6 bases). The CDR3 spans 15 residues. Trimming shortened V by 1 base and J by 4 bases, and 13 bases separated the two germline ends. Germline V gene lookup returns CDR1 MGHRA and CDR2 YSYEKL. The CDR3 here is CASSQARGAGTEAFF. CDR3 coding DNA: TGCGCCAGCAGCCAAGCTCGGGGGGCAGGCACTGAAGCTTTCTTT.

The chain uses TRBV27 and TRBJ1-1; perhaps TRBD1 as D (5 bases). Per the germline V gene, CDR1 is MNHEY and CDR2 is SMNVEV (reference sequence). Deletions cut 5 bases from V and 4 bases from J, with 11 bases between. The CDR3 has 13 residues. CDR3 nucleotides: TGTGCCAGCAGTGCTCGGGGGATCACTGAAGCTTTCTTT. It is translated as CASSARGITEAFF.

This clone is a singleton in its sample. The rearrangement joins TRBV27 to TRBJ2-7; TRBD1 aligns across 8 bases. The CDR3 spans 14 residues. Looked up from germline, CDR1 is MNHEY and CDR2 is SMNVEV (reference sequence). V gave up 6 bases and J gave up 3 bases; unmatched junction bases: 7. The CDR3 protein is CASSPTGVNYEQYF. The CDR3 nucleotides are TGTGCCAGCAGCCCGACAGGGGTAAACTACGAGCAGTACTTC.

The CDR3, as DNA: TGCAGCGTACAGACAGGGCTGCAGCCGACCATTCAGTACTTC. Its translation: CSVQTGLQPTIQYF. This chain joins TRBV29-1 and TRBJ2-4; 7 bases are shared with TRBD1. This CDR3 is built from 14 residues. Trimming removed 6 bases from V and 9 bases from J; junction bases left unmatched: 14. Germline CDR1 and CDR2: SQVTM and ANQGSEA.

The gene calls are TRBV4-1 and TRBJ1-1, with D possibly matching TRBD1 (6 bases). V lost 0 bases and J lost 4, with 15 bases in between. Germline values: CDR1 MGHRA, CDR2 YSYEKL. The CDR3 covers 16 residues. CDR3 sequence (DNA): TGCGCCAGCAGCCAAGAGGGGGCGCCCGGGGCCACTGAAGCTTTCTTT. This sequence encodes CASSQEGAPGATEAFF.

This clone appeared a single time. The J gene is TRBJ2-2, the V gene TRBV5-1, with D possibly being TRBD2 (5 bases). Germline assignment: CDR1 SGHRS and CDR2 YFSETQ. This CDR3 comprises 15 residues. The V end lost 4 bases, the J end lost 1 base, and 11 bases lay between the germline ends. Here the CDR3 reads CASSPRDRNTGELFF. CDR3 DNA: TGCGCCAGCAGCCCCCGGGATCGGAACACCGGGGAGCTGTTTTTT.